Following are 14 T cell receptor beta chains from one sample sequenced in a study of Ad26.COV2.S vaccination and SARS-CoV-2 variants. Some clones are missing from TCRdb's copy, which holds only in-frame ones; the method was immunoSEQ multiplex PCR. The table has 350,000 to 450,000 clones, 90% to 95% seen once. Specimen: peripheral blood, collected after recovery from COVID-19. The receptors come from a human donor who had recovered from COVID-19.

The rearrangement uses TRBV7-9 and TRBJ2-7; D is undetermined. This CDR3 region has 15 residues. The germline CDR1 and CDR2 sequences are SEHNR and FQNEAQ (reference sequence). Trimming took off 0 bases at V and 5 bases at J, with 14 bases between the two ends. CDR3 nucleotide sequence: TGTGCCAGCAGCTTAGCGGCGGCGTCAGGCGACGAGCAGTACTTC. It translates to CASSLAAASGDEQYF.

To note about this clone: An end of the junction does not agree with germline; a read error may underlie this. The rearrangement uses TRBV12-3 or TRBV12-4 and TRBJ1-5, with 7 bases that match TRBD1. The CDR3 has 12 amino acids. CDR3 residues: CASSWGVGDSSF. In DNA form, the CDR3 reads TGTGCCAGCAGTTGGGGCGTCGGGGACAGTTCCTTT.

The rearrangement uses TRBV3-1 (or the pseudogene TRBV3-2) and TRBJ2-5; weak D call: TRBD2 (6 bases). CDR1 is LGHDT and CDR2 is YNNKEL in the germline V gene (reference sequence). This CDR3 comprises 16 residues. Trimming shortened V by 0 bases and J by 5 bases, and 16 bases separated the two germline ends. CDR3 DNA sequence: TGTGCCAGCAGCCAAGAACGATCGGTGGCGGGGGAGACCCAGTACTTC. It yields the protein CASSQERSVAGETQYF.

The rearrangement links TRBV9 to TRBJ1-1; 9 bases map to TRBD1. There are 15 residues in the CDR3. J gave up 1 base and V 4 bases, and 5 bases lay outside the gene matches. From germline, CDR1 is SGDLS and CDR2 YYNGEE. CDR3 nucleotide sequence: TGTGCCAGCAGCATTCTACAGGGGGCGAACACTGAAGCTTTCTTT. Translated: CASSILQGANTEAFF.

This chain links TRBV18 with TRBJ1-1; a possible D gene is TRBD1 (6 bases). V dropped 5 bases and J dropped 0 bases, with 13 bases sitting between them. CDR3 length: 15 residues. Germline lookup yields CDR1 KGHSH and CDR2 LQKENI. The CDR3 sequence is CASSGRTVMNTEAFF. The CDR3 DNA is TGTGCCAGCTCAGGCCGGACAGTCATGAACACTGAAGCTTTCTTT.

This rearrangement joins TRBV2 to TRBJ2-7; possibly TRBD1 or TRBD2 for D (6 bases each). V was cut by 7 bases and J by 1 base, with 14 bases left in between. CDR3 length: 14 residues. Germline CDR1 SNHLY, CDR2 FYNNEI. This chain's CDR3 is CASNKGGNSYEQYF. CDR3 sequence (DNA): TGTGCCAGCAATAAGGGGGGCAATTCCTACGAGCAGTACTTC.

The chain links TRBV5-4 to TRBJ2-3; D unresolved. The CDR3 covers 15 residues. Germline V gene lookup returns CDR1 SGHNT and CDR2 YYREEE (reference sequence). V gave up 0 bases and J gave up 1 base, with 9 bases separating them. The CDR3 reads CASSLARPRTDTQYF. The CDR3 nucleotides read TGTGCCAGCAGCTTGGCCAGGCCCCGCACAGATACGCAGTATTTT. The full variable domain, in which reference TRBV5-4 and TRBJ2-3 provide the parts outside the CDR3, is ETGVTQSPTHLIKTRGQQVTLRCSSQSGHNTVSWYQQALGQGPQFIFQYYREEENGRGNFPPRFSGLQFPNYSSELNVNALELDDSALYLCASSLARPRTDTQYFGPGTRLTVL.

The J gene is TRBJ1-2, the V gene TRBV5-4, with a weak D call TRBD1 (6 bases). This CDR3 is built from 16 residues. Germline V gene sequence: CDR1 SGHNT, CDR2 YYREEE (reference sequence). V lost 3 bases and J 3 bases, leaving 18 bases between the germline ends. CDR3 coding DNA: TGTGCCAGCAGCTCTAACCAGGGACAACTCCACTATGGCTACACCTTC. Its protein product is CASSSNQGQLHYGYTF. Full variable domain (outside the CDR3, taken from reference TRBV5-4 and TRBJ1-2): ETGVTQSPTHLIKTRGQQVTLRCSSQSGHNTVSWYQQALGQGPQFIFQYYREEENGRGNFPPRFSGLQFPNYSSELNVNALELDDSALYLCASSSNQGQLHYGYTFGSGTRLTVV.

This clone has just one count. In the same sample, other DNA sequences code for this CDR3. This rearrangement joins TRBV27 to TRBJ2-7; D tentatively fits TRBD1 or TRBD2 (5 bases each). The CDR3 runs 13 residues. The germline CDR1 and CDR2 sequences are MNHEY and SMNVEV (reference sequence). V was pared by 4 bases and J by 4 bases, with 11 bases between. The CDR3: CASSSGTLYEQYF. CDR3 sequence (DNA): TGTGCCAGCAGTTCCGGGACCCTGTACGAGCAGTACTTC.

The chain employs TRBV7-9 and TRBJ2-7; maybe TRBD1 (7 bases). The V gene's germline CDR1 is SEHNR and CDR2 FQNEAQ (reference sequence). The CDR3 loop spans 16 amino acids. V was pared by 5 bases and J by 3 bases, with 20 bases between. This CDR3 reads CASSRGTVYSHYEQYF. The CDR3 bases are TGTGCCAGCAGCCGCGGGACAGTTTATTCCCACTACGAGCAGTACTTC.

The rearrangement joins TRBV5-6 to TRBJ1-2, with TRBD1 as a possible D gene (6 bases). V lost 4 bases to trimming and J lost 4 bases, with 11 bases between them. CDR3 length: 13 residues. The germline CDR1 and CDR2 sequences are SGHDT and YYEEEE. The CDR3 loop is CASSRTGTYGYTF. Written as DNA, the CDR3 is TGTGCCAGCAGCCGAACAGGGACCTATGGCTACACCTTC.

The CDR3 protein is CASSKLEGDTIYF. The CDR3 DNA sequence: TGTGCCAGCAGCAAACTAGAGGGAGACACCATATATTTT. The V gene is TRBV9, the J gene TRBJ1-3; D not certain. This CDR3 is 13 amino acids long. V was cut by 4 bases and J by 8 bases, with 13 bases left in between. CDR1 SGDLS and CDR2 YYNGEE come from the germline V gene.

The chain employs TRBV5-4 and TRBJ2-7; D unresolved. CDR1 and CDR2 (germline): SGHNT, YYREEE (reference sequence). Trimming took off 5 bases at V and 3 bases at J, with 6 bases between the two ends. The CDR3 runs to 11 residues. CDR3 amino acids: CASSSFYEQYF. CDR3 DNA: TGTGCCAGCAGTTCCTTCTACGAGCAGTACTTC.

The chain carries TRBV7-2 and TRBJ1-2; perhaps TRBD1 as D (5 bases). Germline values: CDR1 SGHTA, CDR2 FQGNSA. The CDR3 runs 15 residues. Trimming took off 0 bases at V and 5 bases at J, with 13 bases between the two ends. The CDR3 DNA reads TGTGCCAGCAGCTTAGCGCCAGGGAACGGGTATGGCTACACCTTC. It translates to CASSLAPGNGYGYTF.